This note documents a single T cell receptor beta chain sequence. The antigen remains unidentified. It was with 60 Vbeta and 13 Jbeta primers that the PCR ran. Original handling: The count from a later analysis was 79 million or so unique TCR beta chains, around 10 million of them shared. Using immunoSEQ multiplex PCR, the repertoire was profiled, and TCRdb retains in-frame clones only, with some absent. The V and J calls and clone size come from that table; D and trimming were worked out from the DNA. The sample contains about 89,000 clones, 85% of which appear only once. This record belongs to a study of cytomegalovirus exposure and HLA in healthy donors. In germline, CDR1 is MNHEY, CDR2 SVGAGI. V lost 5 bases to trimming and J lost 9 bases, with 8 bases between them. The CDR3 spans 11 residues. Study conclusions and caveats: The dataset shows that most TCR sequences were rare, while some public TCRs occurred in many donors. What a later analysis reportedly showed was that an Asian-associated ancestry cluster had fewer N-insertions than the 666-donor mean.

Source material: PBMCs. The sequence derives from a man in his forties or fifties in good health and CMV-seropositive. This chain connects TRBV6-5 to TRBJ1-5; D unresolved. CDR3 residues: CASSPSWPQHF. CDR3 DNA sequence: TGTGCCAGCAGTCCCTCGTGGCCCCAGCATTTT.